The T cell receptor (beta chain) under discussion was sequenced for a study of Ad26.COV2.S vaccination and SARS-CoV-2 variants (dated by TCRdb to about 2021). Some background on the complete study: Donors in the vaccine arm were drawn from COV1001, a multicentre, randomized, double-blind, placebo-controlled phase I-IIa trial testing Ad26.COV2.S in healthy adults. Participants in the trial were split at random into five groups of five each, receiving low-dose or high-dose Ad26.COV2.S once or twice, or else placebo on both occasions. The TCR-sequenced set comprised approximately 32 samples: some 20 Ad26.COV2.S vaccine recipients, 5 placebo recipients and 8 SARS-CoV-2 convalescent individuals. Blinding of investigators to trial group allocation was maintained during experiments and outcome assessment. TCRbeta repertoire sequencing was used to assess the specificity and breadth of SARS-CoV-2-reactive T cell receptors after Ad26.COV2.S vaccination. Ad26.COV2.S was administered intramuscularly at 5 x 10^10 or 1 x 10^11 viral particles, either as a single shot or as two shots given 56 days apart. Study-wide conclusions, independent of this receptor: Vaccine and placebo recipients had comparable non-spike TCR breadth, which fits with the vaccine containing only spike. After vaccination, spike-specific CD8+ and CD4+ T cell responses were reported to show substantial breadth. Ad26.COV2.S recipients had higher spike-specific TCR breadth than placebo recipients (P = 0.0014). The study was not powered to compare responses between vaccine doses or regimens. According to the authors, total T cell responses may have been underestimated by the TCR breadth and depth analyses.

V is trimmed back by 0 bases and J by 7 bases, and the junction contains 16 bases that no gene match accounts for. The CDR3 holds 17 amino acids from the cysteine to the phenylalanine. The only DNA kept is the CDR3, 51 bases in frame from the first base. CDR1 SGHDT and CDR2 YYEEEE are derived from the germline V gene. The immunoSEQ Assay was used to sequence TCRbeta CDR3 regions. After extraction, genomic DNA underwent amplification by bias-controlled multiplex PCR, followed by high-throughput sequencing. The source study handled its data this way. To quantify the absolute abundance of each unique TCRbeta CDR3 region, sequences were collapsed and filtered. T cell fraction was estimated by normalizing TCRbeta template counts to usable DNA, which was measured by amplifying reference genes present in all nucleated cells. Repertoire TCRs were annotated as SARS-CoV-2-specific by exact matching of V gene, CDR3 amino acid sequence and J gene to a known reactive TCR set. The reference SARS-CoV-2 TCR set was derived from MIRA and filtered for enrichment in COVID-19-positive ImmuneCODE repertoires, a step that removed public or cross-reactive TCRs. Using the MIRA antigens, annotated TCRs were further analysed by specific ORF or by position within an ORF. Breadth was defined as annotated unique rearrangements over total unique productive rearrangements; depth was the summed frequency of those rearrangements. TCR breadth was compared between groups using two-sided Wilcoxon rank-sum tests. TCRdb re-hosts the immuneACCESS table, in-frame sequences only. Its copies lack some clones; in the studies checked, an unresolved V gene accounts for under half of them, and the cause for the rest is not known. V, J and clone size were drawn from that table, and D and trimming were deduced from the DNA. This sample gives about 250,000 clones in total; about 83% of them show up just once. The top ten constitute 2.9% of the sample.

Comment on this clone: Its antigen is still unknown. No base-level quality is on record; no much larger clone is a single base apart.

The treatment or condition label, as the study defines it: about 20 received Ad26.COV2.S at low or high dose, single or two shots; 5 received placebo; per-sample allocation not given. For vaccine and placebo recipients, the sequenced repertoires came from samples collected on day 63 after the first injection. Cohort 1b enrolled 25 or so adults aged 18-55 years at a single site in Boston, USA, between 29 July and 7 August 2020. Ad26.COV2.S consisted of a replication-incompetent adenovirus type 26 vector by which a prefusion-stabilized SARS-CoV-2 spike protein from the original Wuhan strain was expressed.

The TCR was taken from a person aged 18-60 years who received the Ad26.COV2.S COVID-19 vaccine or a placebo. The chain is encoded by TRBV5-6 joined to TRBJ2-7; 7 junctional bases match TRBD1. The material sequenced was peripheral blood, taken in a trial of Ad26.COV2.S vaccine versus placebo. The nucleotide sequence reads as follows: TGTGCCAGCAGCTTGGGTTCCTTTGTGACAGGGACGGGGGAGCAGTACTTC. Translated, it reads CASSLGSFVTGTGEQYF.